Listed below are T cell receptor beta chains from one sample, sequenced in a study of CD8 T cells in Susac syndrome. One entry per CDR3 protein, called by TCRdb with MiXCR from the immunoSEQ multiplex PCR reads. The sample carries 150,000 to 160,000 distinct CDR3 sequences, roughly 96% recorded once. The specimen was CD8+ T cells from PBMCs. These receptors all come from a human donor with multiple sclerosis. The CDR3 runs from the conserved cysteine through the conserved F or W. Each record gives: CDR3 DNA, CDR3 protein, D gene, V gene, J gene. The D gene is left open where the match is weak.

DNA: TGTGCCAGCAGCTCTTCCAGACTAGACATCACAGATACGCAGTATTTT
CDR3: CASSSSRLDITDTQYF
D: -
V: TRBV7-9
J: TRBJ2-3

DNA: TGCGCCAGCAGCCAAACCCGACTTCAGGGGCGGGATGGCTACACCTTC
CDR3: CASSQTRLQGRDGYTF
D: -
V: TRBV4-1
J: TRBJ1-2

DNA: TGTGCCAGCAGTTTCGCAGGGGGCGGAGACTACACCTTC
CDR3: CASSFAGGGDYTF
D: TRBD1
V: TRBV27
J: TRBJ1-2

DNA: TGTGCCAGCAGCCAGGGGGGGGCCAACTACGAGCAGTACTTC
CDR3: CASSQGGANYEQYF
D: -
V: TRBV27
J: TRBJ2-7

DNA: TGTGCCTGGACCCCATCCCTAGGGAAACTGTTTTTT
CDR3: CAWTPSLGKLFF
D: -
V: TRBV30
J: TRBJ1-4

DNA: TGTGCCAGCAGCCTCCGAGTAGCGGCTGAGACCCAGTACTTC
CDR3: CASSLRVAAETQYF
D: -
V: TRBV5-8
J: TRBJ2-5

DNA: TGTGCCAGCAGCGTTGACGCGCCGGGTTCACCCCTCCACTTT
CDR3: CASSVDAPGSPLHF
D: -
V: TRBV2
J: TRBJ1-6

DNA: TGTGCCTGGAGTGTATTTGGGGATTCACCCCTCCACTTT
CDR3: CAWSVFGDSPLHF
D: -
V: TRBV30
J: TRBJ1-6

DNA: TGCAGTGCTAGAGAAGTTGGCCCTTGGACCCAGTACTTC
CDR3: CSAREVGPWTQYF
D: -
V: TRBV20-1
J: TRBJ2-5

DNA: TGTGCCAGCAGTCCCCGACAGAACTGGGTCCTGTTCTTC
CDR3: CASSPRQNWVLFF
D: -
V: TRBV27
J: TRBJ2-1

DNA: TGCGCCAGCAGTCAACAGGGACAGGGCAACCACGAGCAGTACTTC
CDR3: CASSQQGQGNHEQYF
D: TRBD1
V: TRBV23-1
J: TRBJ2-7

DNA: TGTGCCAGCAGTTTTGGAGCAGGGGGCGCGGGAAACATTCAGTACTTC
CDR3: CASSFGAGGAGNIQYF
D: TRBD1
V: TRBV27
J: TRBJ2-4

DNA: TGCAGCGTTGTGACAGGGACGAACACTGAAGCTTTCTTT
CDR3: CSVVTGTNTEAFF
D: TRBD1
V: TRBV29-1
J: TRBJ1-1

DNA: TGCAGCGTTGTAGTCCCGTACCAAGAGACCCAGTACTTC
CDR3: CSVVVPYQETQYF
D: -
V: TRBV29-1
J: TRBJ2-5

DNA: TGCGCCAGCAGCCAACTCGGTGAGGGCACAGATACGCAGTATTTT
CDR3: CASSQLGEGTDTQYF
D: -
V: TRBV4-1
J: TRBJ2-3

DNA: TGTGCCTGGGGGTCAGACGGGCCGGCCACGGGCGAGCAGTACTTC
CDR3: CAWGSDGPATGEQYF
D: -
V: TRBV30
J: TRBJ2-7

DNA: TGCAGCGTAAGGGCAACCTATGGCTACACCTTC
CDR3: CSVRATYGYTF
D: -
V: TRBV29-1
J: TRBJ1-2

DNA: TGTGCCAGCAGTCAGACTAGCGGGGCGAACACAGATACGCAGTATTTT
CDR3: CASSQTSGANTDTQYF
D: TRBD2
V: TRBV12-3/TRBV12-4
J: TRBJ2-3

DNA: TGTGCCAGCAGCTTCTCCAGTCCCTACGAGCAGTACTTC
CDR3: CASSFSSPYEQYF
D: -
V: TRBV7-9
J: TRBJ2-7

DNA: TGCAAACCGTACCCACAAGAGACCCAGTACTTC
CDR3: CKPYPQETQYF
D: -
V: TRBV27
J: TRBJ2-5

DNA: TGCGCCAGCACTTCGGGACAGACGAACACTGAAGCTTTCTTT
CDR3: CASTSGQTNTEAFF
D: TRBD1
V: TRBV5-1
J: TRBJ1-1

DNA: TGTGCCAGCAGTGATTGGAGGGGCCTTAAAGAGACCCAGTACTTC
CDR3: CASSDWRGLKETQYF
D: -
V: TRBV2
J: TRBJ2-5

DNA: TGCAGTGCTAGAGCCCCAGCTAGCACAGATACGCAGTATTTT
CDR3: CSARAPASTDTQYF
D: -
V: TRBV20-1
J: TRBJ2-3

DNA: TGTGCCAGCAGCTTATTAGGCGGGGGGGCAAATACGCAGTATTTT
CDR3: CASSLLGGGANTQYF
D: TRBD2
V: TRBV7-3
J: TRBJ2-3

DNA: TGTGCCAGCAGTGACCGGGGGGCGGCTTATTCACCCCTCCACTTT
CDR3: CASSDRGAAYSPLHF
D: -
V: TRBV2
J: TRBJ1-6

DNA: TGTGCCAGCAGTTACTATGCGGGGGGCTCCTACGAGCAGTACTTC
CDR3: CASSYYAGGSYEQYF
D: TRBD2
V: TRBV6-2/TRBV6-3
J: TRBJ2-7

DNA: TGTGCCTGTCAGAACGTTGGGGAGCTGTTTTTT
CDR3: CACQNVGELFF
D: -
V: TRBV30
J: TRBJ2-2

DNA: TGTGCCAGCAGCCAATTCAATGCCTATGAAGCTTTCTTT
CDR3: CASSQFNAYEAFF
D: -
V: TRBV14
J: TRBJ1-1

DNA: TGTGCCAGCAGCCAAGAGCGGGGGTCGGGATCAGATACGCAGTATTTT
CDR3: CASSQERGSGSDTQYF
D: TRBD2
V: TRBV3-1
J: TRBJ2-3